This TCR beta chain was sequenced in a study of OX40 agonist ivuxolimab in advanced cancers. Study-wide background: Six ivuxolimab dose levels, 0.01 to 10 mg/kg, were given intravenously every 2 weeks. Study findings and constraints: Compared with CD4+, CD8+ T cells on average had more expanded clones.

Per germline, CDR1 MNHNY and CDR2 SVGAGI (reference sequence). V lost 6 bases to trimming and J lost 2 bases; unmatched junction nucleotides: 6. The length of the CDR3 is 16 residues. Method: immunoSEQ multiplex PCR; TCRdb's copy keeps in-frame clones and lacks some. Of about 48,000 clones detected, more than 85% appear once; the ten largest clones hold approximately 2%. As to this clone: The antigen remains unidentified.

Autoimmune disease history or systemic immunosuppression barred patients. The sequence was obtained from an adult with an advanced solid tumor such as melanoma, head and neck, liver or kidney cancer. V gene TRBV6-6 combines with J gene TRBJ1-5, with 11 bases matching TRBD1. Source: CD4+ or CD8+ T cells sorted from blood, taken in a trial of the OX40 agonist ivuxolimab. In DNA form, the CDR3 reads TGTGCCAGCAGAGGACAGGGGGCTGGTGGCAATCAGCCCCAGCATTTT. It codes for CASRGQGAGGNQPQHF.